The entry below gives a single T cell receptor (beta chain) sequence along with its context. Its antigen is currently unknown. This CDR3 comprises 14 residues. Germline CDR1 MNHEY, CDR2 SVGAGI. V was cut by 8 bases and J by 5 bases, with 18 bases left in between. Next came a second PCR, run for roughly 6 to 11 cycles, which used a sample-barcoded 5' primer along with a J-beta primer mix. Every molecule of cDNA carried a tag from a template-switch adaptor with 12 random nucleotides. Using its own MiXCR run on the 5' RACE reads, TCRdb lists one record per CDR3 protein. This table holds some 560,000 distinct CDR3 sequences, approximately 26% found once. This specimen comes from a study of blood T cells in healthy people across ages. Study results and caveats: A roughly linear fall in TCR beta diversity per million T cells was seen with increasing age.

Donors were systemically healthy Caucasian individuals from Russia aged about 6 to 100 years. The same specimen was also included in a second study, on T cells of mothers and their children.

V usage is TRBV6-5 and J usage is TRBJ1-2; D possibly corresponds to TRBD1 (5 bases). This TCR came from a boy between 2 and 10 years old in good health. The sequenced sample was blood. CDR3: CASLPLQGGYGYTF. The CDR3 bases are TGTGCCAGCCTGCCCTTGCAGGGAGGATATGGCTACACCTTC.